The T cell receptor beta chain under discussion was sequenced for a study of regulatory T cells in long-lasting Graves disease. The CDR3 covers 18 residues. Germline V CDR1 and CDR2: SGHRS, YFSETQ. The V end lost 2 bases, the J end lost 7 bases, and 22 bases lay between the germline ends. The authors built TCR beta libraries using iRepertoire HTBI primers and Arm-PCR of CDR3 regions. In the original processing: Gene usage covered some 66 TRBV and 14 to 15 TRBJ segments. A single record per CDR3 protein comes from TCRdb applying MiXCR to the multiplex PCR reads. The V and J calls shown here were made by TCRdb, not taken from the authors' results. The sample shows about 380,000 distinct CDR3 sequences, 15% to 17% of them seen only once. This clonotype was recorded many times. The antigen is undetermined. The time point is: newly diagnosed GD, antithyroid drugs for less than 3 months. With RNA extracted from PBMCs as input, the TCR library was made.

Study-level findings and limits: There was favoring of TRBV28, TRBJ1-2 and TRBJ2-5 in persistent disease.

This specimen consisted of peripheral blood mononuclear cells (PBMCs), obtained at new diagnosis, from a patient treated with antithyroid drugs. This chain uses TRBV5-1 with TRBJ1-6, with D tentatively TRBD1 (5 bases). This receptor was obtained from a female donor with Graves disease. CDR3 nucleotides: TGCGCCAGCAGCTTAATTCCCTCCCCGACAGTCCAAAATTCACCCCTCCACTTT. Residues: CASSLIPSPTVQNSPLHF.